A selection of T cell receptor beta chains follows, all from one sample in a study of OX40 agonist ivuxolimab in advanced cancers. Profiling relied on immunoSEQ multiplex PCR, and the TCRdb table lists in-frame clones only, not all of them. The table lists more than 50,000 clones, approximately 89% of them singletons, with 5% to 6% in the top ten. The sample here was CD4+ or CD8+ T cells sorted from blood, taken in a trial of the OX40 agonist ivuxolimab. The source of these receptors is an adult with an advanced solid tumor such as melanoma, head and neck, liver or kidney cancer. Both conserved end residues are part of each CDR3. A D gene is named only where the DNA matches it firmly. Size tells how often a clone was seen (once, few, many) or the class of an expanded clone, and some rows leave it out.

J gene	D gene	clone size	V gene	CDR3 protein	CDR3 DNA
TRBJ1-5	.	.	TRBV7-2	CASSLGRNNQPQHF	TGTGCCAGCAGCTTAGGGCGGAACAATCAGCCCCAGCATTTT
TRBJ1-5	.	.	TRBV28	CASSLWWGMGNQPQHF	TGTGCCAGCAGTTTATGGTGGGGAATGGGCAATCAGCCCCAGCATTTT
TRBJ2-5	TRBD1	.	TRBV5-1	CASSSGRDRNSQYF	TGCGCCAGCAGCTCTGGTCGGGACAGAAATTCCCAGTACTTC
TRBJ1-2	TRBD1	.	TRBV4-3	CASSPNRQGRDGYTF	TGCGCCAGCAGCCCTAACCGACAGGGTAGGGATGGCTACACCTTC
TRBJ1-5	.	.	TRBV4-1	CASSQEWGFHQPQHF	TGCGCCAGCAGCCAAGAATGGGGGTTTCATCAGCCCCAGCATTTT
TRBJ1-3	.	.	TRBV5-8	CASSPTGGRRNTIYF	TGTGCCAGCAGCCCGACGGGAGGCAGACGAAACACCATATATTTT
TRBJ2-3	TRBD1	.	TRBV15	CATSNPGQGFLDTQYF	TGTGCCACCAGCAACCCGGGACAGGGTTTTTTGGATACGCAGTATTTT
TRBJ1-5	.	.	TRBV10-3	CAIGSGFNQPQHF	TGTGCCATCGGGTCAGGGTTCAATCAGCCCCAGCATTTT
TRBJ2-2	TRBD1	few	TRBV5-1	CASSLGQVTGELFF	TGCGCCAGCAGCCTAGGACAGGTCACCGGGGAGCTGTTTTTT
TRBJ2-3	.	.	TRBV5-4	CASSLVGARADTQYF	TGTGCCAGCAGCTTGGTAGGGGCAAGGGCAGATACGCAGTATTTT